A selection of T cell receptor beta chains follows, all from one sample in a study of blood T cell repertoires in COVID-19. Repertoires were generated with immunoSEQ multiplex PCR, while TCRdb's copy carries only in-frame clones and drops some. The sample has some 210,000 clones, around 90% seen once; the top ten hold around 6.5%. What was sequenced was peripheral blood. These receptors originate from a man aged 55 to 70 who had recovered from COVID-19. The CDR3 runs from the conserved cysteine through the conserved F or W. A D gene is named only where the DNA matches it firmly. Some rows have no size entry. The others give once, few or many, or a class for an expanded clone.

j_call: TRBJ2-2
v_call: TRBV19
clone_size: -
d_call: TRBD2
cdr3_nt: TGTGCCAGTAGTACCCTAGGGACTAGCGGGAGAATCACCGGGGAGCTGTTTTTT
cdr3_aa: CASSTLGTSGRITGELFF

j_call: TRBJ1-5
v_call: TRBV9
clone_size: once
d_call: -
cdr3_nt: TGTGCCAGCAGCGTAGCCGGGATCAATCAGCCCCAGCATTTT
cdr3_aa: CASSVAGINQPQHF

j_call: TRBJ2-7
v_call: TRBV6-6
clone_size: few
d_call: -
cdr3_nt: TGTGCCAGCAGCCGTACCGAGGGAGACGAGCAGTACTTC
cdr3_aa: CASSRTEGDEQYF

j_call: TRBJ1-6
v_call: TRBV27
clone_size: -
d_call: TRBD1
cdr3_nt: TGTGCCAGCAGGGCCCGGGGGACAGTAAATAATTCACCCCTCCACTTT
cdr3_aa: CASRARGTVNNSPLHF

j_call: TRBJ2-3
v_call: TRBV5-1
clone_size: -
d_call: TRBD1
cdr3_nt: TGCGCCAGCAGCGCCGGGACAGGGCCCCCAGATACGCAGTATTTT
cdr3_aa: CASSAGTGPPDTQYF

j_call: TRBJ2-1
v_call: TRBV7-8
clone_size: -
d_call: TRBD2
cdr3_nt: TGTGCCAGCAGCTTACGGGACTACACTATCCGCAATGAGCAGTTCTTC
cdr3_aa: CASSLRDYTIRNEQFF

j_call: TRBJ2-1
v_call: TRBV3-1/TRBV3-2
clone_size: -
d_call: -
cdr3_nt: TGTGCCAGCAGCCGACTACAGGGTAATGAGCAGTTCTTC
cdr3_aa: CASSRLQGNEQFF

j_call: TRBJ2-3
v_call: TRBV7-2
clone_size: -
d_call: TRBD2
cdr3_nt: TGTGCCAGCAGCTTATCCCTAGCGGGAGGCGTCACAGATACGCAGTATTTT
cdr3_aa: CASSLSLAGGVTDTQYF

j_call: TRBJ2-7
v_call: TRBV12-3/TRBV12-4
clone_size: -
d_call: -
cdr3_nt: TGTGCCAGCAGAGAGCAGGGTTCCTACGAGCAGTACTTC
cdr3_aa: CASREQGSYEQYF

j_call: TRBJ1-6
v_call: TRBV6-2/TRBV6-3
clone_size: -
d_call: TRBD1
cdr3_nt: TGTGCCAGCAGTTTCCTTCAGGGGGCTAGTTCACCCCTCCACTTT
cdr3_aa: CASSFLQGASSPLHF

j_call: TRBJ2-3
v_call: TRBV2
clone_size: -
d_call: -
cdr3_nt: TGTGCCAGCACCCAAAAACGGGGGGCTGGCACAGATACGCAGTATTTT
cdr3_aa: CASTQKRGAGTDTQYF

j_call: TRBJ2-3
v_call: TRBV2
clone_size: -
d_call: TRBD1
cdr3_nt: TGTGCCACCTCGGACAGGGGCACAGATACGCAGTATTTT
cdr3_aa: CATSDRGTDTQYF

j_call: TRBJ2-2
v_call: TRBV7-3
clone_size: -
d_call: -
cdr3_nt: TGTGCCAGCAGCTTAAGGCCCACTCGGGGAGACACCGGGGAGCTGTTTTTT
cdr3_aa: CASSLRPTRGDTGELFF

j_call: TRBJ1-3
v_call: TRBV5-1
clone_size: -
d_call: -
cdr3_nt: TGCGCCAGCAGCTTGCCGGACAGCTCTGGAAACACCATATATTTT
cdr3_aa: CASSLPDSSGNTIYF

j_call: TRBJ2-5
v_call: TRBV11-3
clone_size: few
d_call: -
cdr3_nt: TGTGCCAGCAGCTCTACCGGGGAAATGGAGACCCAGTACTTC
cdr3_aa: CASSSTGEMETQYF

j_call: TRBJ1-2
v_call: TRBV6-5
clone_size: -
d_call: -
cdr3_nt: TGTGCCAGCACCCTTGGACAAAACTATGGCTACACCTTC
cdr3_aa: CASTLGQNYGYTF

j_call: TRBJ1-1
v_call: TRBV27
clone_size: -
d_call: -
cdr3_nt: TGTGCCAGCAGTCTTCTCACAGGGACGAACACTGAAGCTTTCTTT
cdr3_aa: CASSLLTGTNTEAFF

j_call: TRBJ1-2
v_call: TRBV10-3
clone_size: -
d_call: TRBD1
cdr3_nt: TGTGCCATCAATCCGGACAGGGCGCTTGCCTATGGCTACACCTTC
cdr3_aa: CAINPDRALAYGYTF

j_call: TRBJ2-3
v_call: TRBV12-2
clone_size: -
d_call: -
cdr3_nt: TGTGCAAGTCGCTCCCGGGGGGCGGGTAGCGGGGGCATGGGGACGCAGTATTTT
cdr3_aa: CASRSRGAGSGGMGTQYF

j_call: TRBJ1-2
v_call: TRBV12-3/TRBV12-4
clone_size: -
d_call: TRBD1
cdr3_nt: TGTGCCAGCAGTTCCCGACAGGGCTATGGCTACACCTTC
cdr3_aa: CASSSRQGYGYTF

j_call: TRBJ2-7
v_call: TRBV7-9
clone_size: -
d_call: -
cdr3_nt: TGTGCCAGCAGCTTGGGGGCTTACGAGCAGTACTTC
cdr3_aa: CASSLGAYEQYF

j_call: TRBJ2-1
v_call: TRBV5-1
clone_size: -
d_call: TRBD2
cdr3_nt: TGCGCCAGCAGGAAAACCGGGGGGATCTCCTACAATGAGCAGTTCTTC
cdr3_aa: CASRKTGGISYNEQFF

j_call: TRBJ2-2
v_call: TRBV19
clone_size: -
d_call: -
cdr3_nt: TGTGCCAGTAGGACTGCAAACACCGGGGAGCTGTTTTTT
cdr3_aa: CASRTANTGELFF

j_call: TRBJ2-2
v_call: TRBV5-1
clone_size: -
d_call: TRBD2
cdr3_nt: TGCGCCAGCAGCTTGGCCCTAGCGGCTAACACCGGGGAGCTGTTTTTT
cdr3_aa: CASSLALAANTGELFF

j_call: TRBJ2-5
v_call: TRBV3-1/TRBV3-2
clone_size: -
d_call: -
cdr3_nt: TGTGCCAGCAGCCTCAGGGGTGGTCGGGAGACCCAGTACTTC
cdr3_aa: CASSLRGGRETQYF

j_call: TRBJ2-3
v_call: TRBV7-8
clone_size: -
d_call: -
cdr3_nt: TGTGCCAGCAGCTTACCCGGCACAGATACGCAGTATTTT
cdr3_aa: CASSLPGTDTQYF

j_call: TRBJ1-2
v_call: TRBV5-1
clone_size: -
d_call: -
cdr3_nt: TGCGCCAGCAGCACGGGGGACCGCGACTATGGCTACACCTTC
cdr3_aa: CASSTGDRDYGYTF

j_call: TRBJ1-2
v_call: TRBV6-1
clone_size: -
d_call: TRBD1
cdr3_nt: TGTGCCAGCAGTGCCCTCCCAGACAGGGGGGCCTATGGCTACACCTTC
cdr3_aa: CASSALPDRGAYGYTF

j_call: TRBJ2-3
v_call: TRBV12-3/TRBV12-4
clone_size: -
d_call: -
cdr3_nt: TGTGCCAGCAGTTGGCAACAGGGAACGCAGTATTTT
cdr3_aa: CASSWQQGTQYF

j_call: TRBJ1-4
v_call: TRBV4-1
clone_size: -
d_call: TRBD1
cdr3_nt: TGCGCCAGCAGCCAAGTTGGGACAGCCGTAGAAAAACTGTTTTTT
cdr3_aa: CASSQVGTAVEKLFF

j_call: TRBJ1-6
v_call: TRBV7-6
clone_size: -
d_call: TRBD1
cdr3_nt: TGTGCCAGCAGTTTCCGGGACAGAGATAATTCACCCCTCCACTTT
cdr3_aa: CASSFRDRDNSPLHF

j_call: TRBJ1-4
v_call: TRBV19
clone_size: -
d_call: -
cdr3_nt: TGTGCCAGTAGTATAGGTCCAGGGCGTCCTGAAAAACTGTTTTTT
cdr3_aa: CASSIGPGRPEKLFF

j_call: TRBJ2-2
v_call: TRBV2
clone_size: -
d_call: -
cdr3_nt: TGTGCCAGCGTAGGAGGTAGTACCGGGGAGCTGTTTTTT
cdr3_aa: CASVGGSTGELFF